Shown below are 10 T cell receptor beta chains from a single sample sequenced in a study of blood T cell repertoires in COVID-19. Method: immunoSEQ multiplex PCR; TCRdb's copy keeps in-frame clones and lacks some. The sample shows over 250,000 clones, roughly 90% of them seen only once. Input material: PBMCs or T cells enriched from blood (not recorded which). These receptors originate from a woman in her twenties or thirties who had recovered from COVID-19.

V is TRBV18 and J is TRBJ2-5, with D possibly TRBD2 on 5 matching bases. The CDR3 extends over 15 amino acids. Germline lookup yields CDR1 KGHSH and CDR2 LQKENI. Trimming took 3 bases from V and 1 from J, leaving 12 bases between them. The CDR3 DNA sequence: TGTGCCAGCTCACCTCAACGGGGAACCCAAGAGACCCAGTACTTC. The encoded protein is CASSPQRGTQETQYF.

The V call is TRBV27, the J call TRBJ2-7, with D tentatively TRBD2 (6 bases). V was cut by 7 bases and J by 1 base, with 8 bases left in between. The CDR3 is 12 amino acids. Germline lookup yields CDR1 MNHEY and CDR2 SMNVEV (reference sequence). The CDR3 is CASMGGSYEQYF. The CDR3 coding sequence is TGTGCCAGCATGGGGGGTTCCTACGAGCAGTACTTC.

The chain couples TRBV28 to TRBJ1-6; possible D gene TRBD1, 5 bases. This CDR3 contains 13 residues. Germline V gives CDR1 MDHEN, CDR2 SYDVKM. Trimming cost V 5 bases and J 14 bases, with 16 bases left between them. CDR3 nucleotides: TGTGCCAGCAGTAACCCAGCGGGCAGGGCCCTCCACTTT. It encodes CASSNPAGRALHF. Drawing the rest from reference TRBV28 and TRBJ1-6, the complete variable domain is DVKVTQSSRYLVKRTGEKVFLECVQDMDHENMFWYRQDPGLGLRLIYFSYDVKMKEKGDIPEGYSVSREKKERFSLILESASTNQTSMYLCASSNPAGRALHFGNGTRLTVT.

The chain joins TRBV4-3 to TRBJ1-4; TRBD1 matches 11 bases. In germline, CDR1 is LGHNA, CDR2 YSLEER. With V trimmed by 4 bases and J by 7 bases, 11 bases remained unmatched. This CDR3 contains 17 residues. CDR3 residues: CASSRAGTGGGGEKLFF. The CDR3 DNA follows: TGCGCCAGCAGCCGGGCCGGGACAGGGGGAGGGGGTGAAAAACTGTTTTTT.

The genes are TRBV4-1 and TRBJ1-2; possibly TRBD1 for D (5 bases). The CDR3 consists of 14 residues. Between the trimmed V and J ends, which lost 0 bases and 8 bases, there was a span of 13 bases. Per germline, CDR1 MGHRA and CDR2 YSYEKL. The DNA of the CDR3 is TGCGCCAGCAGCCAAGATTTGTATACAGGCGGCTACACCTTC. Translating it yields CASSQDLYTGGYTF.

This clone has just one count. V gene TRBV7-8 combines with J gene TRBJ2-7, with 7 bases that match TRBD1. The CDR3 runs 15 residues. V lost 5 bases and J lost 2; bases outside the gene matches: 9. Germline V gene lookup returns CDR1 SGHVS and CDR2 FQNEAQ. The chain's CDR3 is CASSQEGAGAYEQYF. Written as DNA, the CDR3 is TGTGCCAGCAGCCAAGAGGGGGCAGGGGCCTACGAGCAGTACTTC.

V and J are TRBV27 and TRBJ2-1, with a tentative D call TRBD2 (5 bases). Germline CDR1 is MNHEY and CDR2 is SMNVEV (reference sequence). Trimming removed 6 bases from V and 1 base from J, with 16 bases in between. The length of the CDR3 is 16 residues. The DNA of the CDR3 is TGTGCCAGCAGCCCTCACCTAGCAGGATCCTACAATGAGCAGTTCTTC. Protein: CASSPHLAGSYNEQFF.

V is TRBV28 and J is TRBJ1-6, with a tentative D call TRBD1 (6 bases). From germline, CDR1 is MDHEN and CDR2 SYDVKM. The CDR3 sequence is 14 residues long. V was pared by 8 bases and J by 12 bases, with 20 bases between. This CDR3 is CASVKGQRMGPLHF. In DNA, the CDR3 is TGTGCCAGCGTCAAGGGACAAAGGATGGGACCCCTCCACTTT.

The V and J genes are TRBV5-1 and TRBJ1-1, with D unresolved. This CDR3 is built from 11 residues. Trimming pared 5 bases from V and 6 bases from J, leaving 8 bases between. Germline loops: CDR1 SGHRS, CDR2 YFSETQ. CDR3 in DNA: TGCGCCAGCAGGGCGGGTTCTGAAGCTTTCTTT. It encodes CASRAGSEAFF.

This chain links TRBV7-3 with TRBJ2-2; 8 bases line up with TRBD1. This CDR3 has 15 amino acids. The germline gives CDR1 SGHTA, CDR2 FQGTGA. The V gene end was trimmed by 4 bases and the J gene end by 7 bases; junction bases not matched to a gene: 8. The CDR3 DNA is TGTGCCAGCAGCTCCCAGGGGGCTCAGGTCGGGGAGCTGTTTTTT. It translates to CASSSQGAQVGELFF.